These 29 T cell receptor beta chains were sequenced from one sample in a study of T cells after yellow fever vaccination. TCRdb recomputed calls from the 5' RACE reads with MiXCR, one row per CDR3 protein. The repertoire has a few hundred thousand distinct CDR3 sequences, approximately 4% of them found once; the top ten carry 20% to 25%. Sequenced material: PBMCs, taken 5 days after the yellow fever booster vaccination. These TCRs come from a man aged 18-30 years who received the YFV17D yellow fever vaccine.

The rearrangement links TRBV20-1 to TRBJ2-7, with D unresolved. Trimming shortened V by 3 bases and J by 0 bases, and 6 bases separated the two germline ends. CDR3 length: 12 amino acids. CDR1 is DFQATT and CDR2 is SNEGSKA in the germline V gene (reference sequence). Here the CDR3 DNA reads TGCAGTGCTAGTTGGGGCTCCTACGAGCAGTACGTC. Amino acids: CSASWGSYEQYV.

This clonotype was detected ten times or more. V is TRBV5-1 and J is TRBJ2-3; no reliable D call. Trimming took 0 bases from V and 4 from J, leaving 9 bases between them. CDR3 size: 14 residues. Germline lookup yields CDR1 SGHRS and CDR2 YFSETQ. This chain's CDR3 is CASSLGQVSDTQYF. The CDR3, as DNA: TGCGCCAGCAGCTTGGGCCAGGTCTCAGATACGCAGTATTTT.

Written as DNA, the CDR3 is TGTGCCAGTAGAGCCCAGACAGGGGGCATTATTAAAGGCTACACCTTC. It encodes CASRAQTGGIIKGYTF. The genes are TRBV19 and TRBJ1-2, with TRBD1 matching over 10 bases. V lost 6 bases to trimming and J lost 8 bases; unmatched junction nucleotides: 15. The germline CDR1 and CDR2 sequences are LNHDA and SQIVND (reference sequence). This CDR3 is built from 16 residues.

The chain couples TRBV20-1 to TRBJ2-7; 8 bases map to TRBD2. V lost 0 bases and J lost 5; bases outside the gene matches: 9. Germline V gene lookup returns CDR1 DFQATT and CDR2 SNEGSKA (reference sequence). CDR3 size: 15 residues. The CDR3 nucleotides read TGCAGTGCTAGAGACGGAGCAGGGCGGGGGGACGAGCAGTACTTC. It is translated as CSARDGAGRGDEQYF.

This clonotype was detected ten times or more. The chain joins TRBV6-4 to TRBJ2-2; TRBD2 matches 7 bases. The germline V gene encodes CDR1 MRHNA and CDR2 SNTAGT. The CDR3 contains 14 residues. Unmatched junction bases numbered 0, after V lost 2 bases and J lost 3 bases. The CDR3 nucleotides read TGTGCCAGCAGTGACAGCGGGGACACCGGGGAGCTGTTTTTT. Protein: CASSDSGDTGELFF.

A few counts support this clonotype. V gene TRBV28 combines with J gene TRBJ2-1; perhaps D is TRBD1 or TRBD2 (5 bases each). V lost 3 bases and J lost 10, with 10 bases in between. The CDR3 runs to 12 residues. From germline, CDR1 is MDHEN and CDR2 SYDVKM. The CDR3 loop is CASSFIGEEQFF. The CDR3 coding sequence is TGTGCCAGCAGTTTCATAGGGGAGGAGCAGTTCTTC.

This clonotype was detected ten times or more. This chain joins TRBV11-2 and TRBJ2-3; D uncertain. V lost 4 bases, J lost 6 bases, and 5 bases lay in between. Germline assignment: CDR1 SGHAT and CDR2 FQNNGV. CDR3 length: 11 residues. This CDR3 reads CASSSYDTQYF. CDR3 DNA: TGTGCCAGCAGCTCTTACGATACGCAGTATTTT.

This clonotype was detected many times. CDR3 amino acids: CASTPSGYEQFF. The CDR3 bases are TGTGCCAGCACCCCATCCGGGTATGAGCAGTTCTTC. The chain recombines TRBV12-3 or TRBV12-4 with TRBJ2-1, with D hard to call. CDR3 length equals 12 residues. V was shortened by 7 bases and J by 8 bases, with 12 bases between the two germline ends.

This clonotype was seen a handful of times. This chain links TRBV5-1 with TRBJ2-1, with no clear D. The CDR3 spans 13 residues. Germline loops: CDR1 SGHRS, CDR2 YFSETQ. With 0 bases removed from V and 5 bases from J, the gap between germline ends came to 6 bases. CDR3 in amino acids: CASSLEAHNEQFF. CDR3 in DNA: TGCGCCAGCAGCTTGGAAGCGCACAATGAGCAGTTCTTC.

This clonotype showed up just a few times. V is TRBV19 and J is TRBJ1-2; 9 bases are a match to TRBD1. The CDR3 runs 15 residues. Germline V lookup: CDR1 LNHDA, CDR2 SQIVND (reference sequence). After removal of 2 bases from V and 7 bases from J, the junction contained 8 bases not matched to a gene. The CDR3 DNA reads TGTGCCAGTAGTATATGCAACAGGGGGCTCTGTGGCTACACCTTC. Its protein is CASSICNRGLCGYTF.

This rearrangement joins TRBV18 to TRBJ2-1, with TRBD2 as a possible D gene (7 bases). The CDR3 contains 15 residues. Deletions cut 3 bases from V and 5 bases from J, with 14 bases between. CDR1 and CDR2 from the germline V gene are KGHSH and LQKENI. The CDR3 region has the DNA TGTGCCAGCTCACCTCCGGGGGGCTTTCACAATGAGCAGTTCTTC. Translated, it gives CASSPPGGFHNEQFF.

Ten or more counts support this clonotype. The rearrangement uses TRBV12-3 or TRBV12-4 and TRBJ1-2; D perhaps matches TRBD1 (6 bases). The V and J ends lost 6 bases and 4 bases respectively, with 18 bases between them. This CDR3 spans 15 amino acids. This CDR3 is CASRPTGRTVYGYTF. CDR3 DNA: TGTGCCAGCAGACCCACAGGGAGAACCGTCTATGGCTACACCTTC.

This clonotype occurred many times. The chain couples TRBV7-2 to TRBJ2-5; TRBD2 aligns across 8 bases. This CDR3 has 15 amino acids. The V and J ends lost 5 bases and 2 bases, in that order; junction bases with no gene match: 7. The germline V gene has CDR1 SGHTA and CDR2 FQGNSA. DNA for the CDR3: TGTGCCAGCAGCGCCAGGCGGGGGGCTCAAGAGACCCAGTACTTC. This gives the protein CASSARRGAQETQYF.

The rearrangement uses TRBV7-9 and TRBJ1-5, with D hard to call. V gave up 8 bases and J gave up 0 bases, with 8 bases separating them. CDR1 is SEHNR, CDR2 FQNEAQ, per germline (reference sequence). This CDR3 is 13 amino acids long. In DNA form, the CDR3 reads TGTGCCAGCGTTCAAAATAGCAATCAGCCCCAGCATTTT. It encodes CASVQNSNQPQHF.

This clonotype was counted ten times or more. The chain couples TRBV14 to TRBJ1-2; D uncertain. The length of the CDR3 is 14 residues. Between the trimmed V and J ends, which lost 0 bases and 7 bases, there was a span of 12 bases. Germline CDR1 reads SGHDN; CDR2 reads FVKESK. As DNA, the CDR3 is TGTGCCAGCAGCCAAGATGTAGCAGACCTTGGCTACACCTTC. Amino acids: CASSQDVADLGYTF. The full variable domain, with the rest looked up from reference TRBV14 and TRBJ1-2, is EAGVTQFPSHSVIEKGQTVTLRCDPISGHDNLYWYRRVMGKEIKFLLHFVKESKQDESGMPNNRFLAERTGGTYSTLKVQPAELEDSGVYFCASSQDVADLGYTFGSGTRLTVV.

CDR3 in amino acids: CASSQDGGQEAFF. The CDR3 DNA follows: TGCGCCAGCAGCCAAGATGGTGGGCAGGAAGCTTTCTTT. The gene calls are TRBV4-3 and TRBJ1-1; D gene unclear. The length of the CDR3 is 13 residues. The ends were cut back, 0 bases at V and 8 bases at J, with 10 bases in the middle. CDR1 is LGHNA, CDR2 YSLEER, per germline.

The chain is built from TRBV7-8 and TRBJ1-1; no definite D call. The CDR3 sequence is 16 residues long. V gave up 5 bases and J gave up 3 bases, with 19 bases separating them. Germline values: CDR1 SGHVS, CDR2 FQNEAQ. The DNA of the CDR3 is TGTGCCAGCAGCCTCTCGAAGGTGGGGAGGGACACTGAAGCTTTCTTT. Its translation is CASSLSKVGRDTEAFF. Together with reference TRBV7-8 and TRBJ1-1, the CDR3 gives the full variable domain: GAGVSQSPRYKVAKRGQDVALRCDPISGHVSLFWYQQALGQGPEFLTYFQNEAQLDKSGLPSDRFFAERPEGSVSTLKIQRTQQEDSAVYLCASSLSKVGRDTEAFFGQGTRLTVV.

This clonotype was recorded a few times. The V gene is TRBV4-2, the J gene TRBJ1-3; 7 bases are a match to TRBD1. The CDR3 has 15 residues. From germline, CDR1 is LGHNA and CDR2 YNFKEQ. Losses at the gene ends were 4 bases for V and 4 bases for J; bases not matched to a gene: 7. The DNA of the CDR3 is TGTGCCAGCAGCCGCACCGGGACAGAAGGAAACACCATATATTTT. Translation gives CASSRTGTEGNTIYF.

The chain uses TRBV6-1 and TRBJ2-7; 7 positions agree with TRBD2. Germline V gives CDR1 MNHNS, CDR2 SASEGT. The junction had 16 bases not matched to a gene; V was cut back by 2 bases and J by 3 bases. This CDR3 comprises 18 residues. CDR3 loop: CASSEKSSWGGLIYEQYV. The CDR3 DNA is TGTGCCAGCAGTGAAAAGAGCTCGTGGGGGGGTCTAATCTACGAGCAGTACGTC.

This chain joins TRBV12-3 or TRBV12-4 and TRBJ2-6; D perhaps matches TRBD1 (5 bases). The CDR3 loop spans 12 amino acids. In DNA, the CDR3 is TGTGCGCTAGGGGCTGGGGCCAACGTCCTGACTTTC. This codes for CALGAGANVLTF.

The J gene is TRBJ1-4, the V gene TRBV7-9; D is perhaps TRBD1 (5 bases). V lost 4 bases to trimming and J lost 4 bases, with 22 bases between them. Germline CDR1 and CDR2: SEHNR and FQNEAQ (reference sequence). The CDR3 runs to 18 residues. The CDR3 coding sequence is TGTGCCAGCAGCTCCAAAAGGAGGAGGGATGGGGGTAATGAAAAACTGTTTTTT. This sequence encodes CASSSKRRRDGGNEKLFF. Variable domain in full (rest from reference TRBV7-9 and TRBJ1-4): DTGVSQNPRHKITKRGQNVTFRCDPISEHNRLYWYRQTLGQGPEFLTYFQNEAQLEKSRLLSDRFSAERPKGSFSTLEIQRTEQGDSAMYLCASSSKRRRDGGNEKLFFGSGTQLSVL.

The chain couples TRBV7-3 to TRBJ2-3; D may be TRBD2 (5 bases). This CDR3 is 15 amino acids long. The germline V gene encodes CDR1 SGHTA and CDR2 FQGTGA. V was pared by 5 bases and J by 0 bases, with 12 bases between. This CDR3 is CASSPDSSSTDTQYF. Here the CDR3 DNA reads TGTGCCAGCAGCCCGGACTCTTCTAGCACAGATACGCAGTATTTT.

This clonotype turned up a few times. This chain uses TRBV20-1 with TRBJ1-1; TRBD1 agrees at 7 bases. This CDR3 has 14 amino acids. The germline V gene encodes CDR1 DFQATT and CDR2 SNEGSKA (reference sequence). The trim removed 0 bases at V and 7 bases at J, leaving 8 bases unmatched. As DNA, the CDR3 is TGCAGTGCTAGAGATGTTGAACAGGGGCTTGAAGCTTTCTTT. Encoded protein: CSARDVEQGLEAFF.

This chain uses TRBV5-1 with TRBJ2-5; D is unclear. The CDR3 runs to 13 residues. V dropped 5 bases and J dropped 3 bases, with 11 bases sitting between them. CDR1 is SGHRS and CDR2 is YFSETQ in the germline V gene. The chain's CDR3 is CASRSGWEETQYF. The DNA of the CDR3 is TGCGCCAGCAGATCGGGCTGGGAAGAGACCCAGTACTTC.

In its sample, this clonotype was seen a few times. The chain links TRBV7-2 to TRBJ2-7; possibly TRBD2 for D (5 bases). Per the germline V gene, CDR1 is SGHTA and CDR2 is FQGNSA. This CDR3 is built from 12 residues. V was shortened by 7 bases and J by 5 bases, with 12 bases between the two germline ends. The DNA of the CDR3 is TGTGCCAGCACCAGGAGGAGGAACGAGCAGTACTTC. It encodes CASTRRRNEQYF.

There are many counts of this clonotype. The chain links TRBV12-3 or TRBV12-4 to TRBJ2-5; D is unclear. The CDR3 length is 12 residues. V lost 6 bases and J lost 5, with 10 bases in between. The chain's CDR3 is CASSPRGETQYF. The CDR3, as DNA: TGTGCCAGCAGCCCTCGTGGGGAGACCCAGTACTTC.

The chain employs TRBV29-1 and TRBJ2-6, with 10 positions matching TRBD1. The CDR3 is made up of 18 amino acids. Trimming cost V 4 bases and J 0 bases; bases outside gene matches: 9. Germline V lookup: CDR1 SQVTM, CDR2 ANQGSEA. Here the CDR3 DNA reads TGCAGCGTTGTAGCTAGGGGGACAGGGGTCTCTGGGGCCAACGTCCTGACTTTC. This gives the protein CSVVARGTGVSGANVLTF.

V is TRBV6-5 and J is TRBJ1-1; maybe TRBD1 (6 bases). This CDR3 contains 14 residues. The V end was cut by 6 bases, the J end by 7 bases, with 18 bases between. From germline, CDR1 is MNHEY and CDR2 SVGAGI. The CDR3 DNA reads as TGTGCCAGCAGACTCGGACAGAGACTAGATGAAGCTTTCTTT. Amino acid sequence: CASRLGQRLDEAFF.

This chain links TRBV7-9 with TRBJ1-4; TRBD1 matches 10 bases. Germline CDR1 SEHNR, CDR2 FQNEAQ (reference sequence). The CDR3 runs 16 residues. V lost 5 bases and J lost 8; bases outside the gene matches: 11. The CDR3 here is CASSRDGGTGAEKLFF. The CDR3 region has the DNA TGTGCCAGCAGCCGTGATGGGGGGACAGGGGCGGAAAAACTGTTTTTT.